This is a list of T cell receptor beta chains from one sample in a study of shared T cell receptors in the human thymus. Measured with immunoSEQ multiplex PCR; TCRdb has only the in-frame clones, and not every one. The sample consists of 630,000 or so clones, about 89% of them appearing once. This sample also belongs to another study, concerning human thymus T cells.

The sample consisted of thymocytes. These receptors were taken from a boy under three years old with a congenital heart defect. CDR3s include the opening cysteine and the closing phenylalanine or tryptophan. The D gene is left open where the match is weak. The size entry is marked missing in some rows and otherwise reads once, few, many or a size class.

clone size	J gene	D gene	V gene	CDR3 protein	CDR3 DNA
-	TRBJ1-1	-	TRBV6-5	CASRYRVSGENTEAFF	TGTGCCAGCAGGTACCGCGTGTCAGGGGAGAACACTGAAGCTTTCTTT
-	TRBJ2-2	-	TRBV9	CASSGPGGGNTGELFF	TGTGCCAGCAGCGGCCCCGGGGGAGGGAACACCGGGGAGCTGTTTTTT
-	TRBJ2-1	TRBD2	TRBV5-1	CASSTDFRKTSGAYNEQFF	TGCGCCAGCAGCACGGATTTTAGGAAAACTAGCGGAGCTTACAATGAGCAGTTCTTC
-	TRBJ2-7	TRBD1	TRBV2	CASKETVGQESKADYEQYF	TGTGCCAGCAAAGAGACCGTGGGACAGGAGTCTAAAGCTGACTACGAGCAGTACTTC
-	TRBJ2-7	TRBD1	TRBV6-5	CASSYQGQGFSYEQYF	TGTGCCAGCAGTTACCAGGGACAGGGGTTCTCCTACGAGCAGTACTTC
-	TRBJ2-7	TRBD1	TRBV27	CASRKRQGWIYEQYF	TGTGCCAGCAGGAAAAGACAGGGGTGGATCTACGAGCAGTACTTC
-	TRBJ2-1	TRBD2	TRBV28	CASRLAGGPGNEQFF	TGTGCCAGCAGGCTAGCGGGAGGGCCGGGGAATGAGCAGTTCTTC
-	TRBJ2-1	-	TRBV2	CASTRGHEQFF	TGTGCCAGTACCAGGGGACATGAGCAGTTCTTC
-	TRBJ2-7	TRBD1	TRBV10-3	CAISEGQGEAYEQYF	TGTGCCATCAGTGAAGGACAGGGCGAGGCTTACGAGCAGTACTTC
-	TRBJ2-5	-	TRBV19	CASSARGEGAETQYF	TGTGCCAGTAGCGCTAGGGGGGAGGGCGCGGAGACCCAGTACTTC
-	TRBJ2-7	TRBD1	TRBV2	CASSGARDRASYEQYF	TGTGCCAGCAGTGGGGCTCGGGACAGGGCCTCCTACGAGCAGTACTTC
-	TRBJ2-2	-	TRBV19	CASTLGQGGTGELFF	TGTGCCAGTACACTCGGACAGGGAGGGACCGGGGAGCTGTTTTTT
once	TRBJ1-5	TRBD1	TRBV28	CASRPRDRVHQPQHF	TGTGCCAGCAGACCCCGGGACAGGGTGCATCAGCCCCAGCATTTT
-	TRBJ2-3	TRBD1	TRBV5-1	CATATGGLTDTQYF	TGCGCCACGGCTACAGGGGGACTCACAGATACGCAGTATTTT
-	TRBJ1-4	-	TRBV28	CASSLNVGGYEKLFF	TGTGCCAGCAGTTTAAATGTGGGGGGGTACGAAAAACTGTTTTTT
-	TRBJ2-5	-	TRBV27	CASRHEGGSKTQYF	TGTGCCAGCAGACACGAAGGGGGTAGTAAGACCCAGTACTTC
-	TRBJ2-5	-	TRBV7-8	CASSHGVQETQYF	TGTGCCAGCAGCCACGGAGTCCAAGAGACCCAGTACTTC
-	TRBJ2-1	TRBD2	TRBV29-1	CSVASLAAESEQFF	TGCAGCGTTGCTTCTCTAGCGGCCGAAAGTGAGCAGTTCTTC
-	TRBJ2-7	TRBD1	TRBV14	CASSRQTGTGFIYEQYF	TGTGCCAGCAGCCGCCAAACCGGGACAGGGTTTATCTACGAGCAGTACTTC
-	TRBJ2-7	TRBD2	TRBV6-1	CASSDRSGDGEQYF	TGTGCCAGCAGTGATCGTAGCGGGGATGGCGAGCAGTACTTC
-	TRBJ2-7	TRBD1	TRBV11-2	CASSPIGTGVSYEQYF	TGTGCCAGCAGCCCCATAGGGACAGGGGTATCCTACGAGCAGTACTTC
-	TRBJ1-4	-	TRBV6-5	CASLQGLEDGKLFF	TGTGCCAGCTTACAGGGCCTCGAAGATGGAAAACTGTTTTTT